Listed below are T cell receptor beta chains from one sample, sequenced in a study of shared clonotypes between healthy human individuals. Some clones are missing from TCRdb's copy, which holds only in-frame ones; the method was immunoSEQ multiplex PCR. The sample holds hundreds of thousands of clones, around 67% seen once. The sequencing input was memory CD4+ T cells sorted from blood. The receptors come from a woman aged 30 to 39 in good health. Both conserved end residues are part of each CDR3. The D gene is left open where the match is weak. The size entry is marked missing in some rows and otherwise reads once, few, many or a size class.

clone_size d_call j_call v_call cdr3_length cdr3_aa cdr3_nt
few . TRBJ2-1 TRBV5-1 15 CASSLATSSYNEQFF TGCGCCAGCAGCTTGGCTACGAGCTCCTACAATGAGCAGTTCTTC
once . TRBJ2-3 TRBV5-1 14 CASGRDKASDTQYF TGCGCCAGCGGCCGGGACAAGGCCTCAGATACGCAGTATTTT
. TRBD1 TRBJ2-4 TRBV4-1 19 CASSQARTGIDLAKNIQYF TGCGCCAGCAGCCAAGCGAGGACAGGAATAGATCTAGCCAAAAACATTCAGTACTTC
. TRBD1 TRBJ1-5 TRBV19 15 CASSIDRGSNQPQHF TGTGCCAGTAGTATCGACAGGGGAAGCAATCAGCCCCAGCATTTT
many . TRBJ2-6 TRBV30 15 CAWGTGSSGANVLTF TGTGCCTGGGGCACAGGGAGCTCTGGGGCCAACGTCCTGACTTTC
few TRBD1 TRBJ2-1 TRBV7-9 14 CASSSRDRENEQFF TGTGCCAGCAGCTCGAGGGACAGGGAAAATGAGCAGTTCTTC
. TRBD2 TRBJ2-7 TRBV9 15 CASSVGLADSYEQYF TGTGCCAGCAGCGTAGGGCTAGCGGACTCCTACGAGCAGTACTTC
many TRBD2 TRBJ2-5 TRBV29-1 16 CSVDAGAGGNQETQYF TGCAGCGTTGATGCCGGAGCGGGAGGCAACCAAGAGACCCAGTACTTC
. . TRBJ2-5 TRBV5-4 14 CASSSYGGGETQYF TGTGCCAGCAGCTCGTACGGGGGCGGAGAGACCCAGTACTTC
. TRBD1 TRBJ1-2 TRBV5-4 15 CASSLPRGTDYGYTF TGTGCCAGCAGCTTGCCCAGGGGGACAGACTATGGCTACACCTTC
. TRBD2 TRBJ2-3 TRBV4-1 16 CASSQSSREGPDTQYF TGCGCCAGCAGCCAAAGCTCGCGGGAGGGTCCAGATACGCAGTATTTT
few . TRBJ2-5 TRBV15 12 CATSYHVETQYF TGTGCCACCAGCTACCATGTAGAGACCCAGTACTTC
. . TRBJ2-3 TRBV10-3 15 CAISAMWGGLDTQYF TGTGCCATCAGTGCTATGTGGGGCGGGCTAGATACGCAGTATTTT
. . TRBJ2-1 TRBV13 11 CASSLESEQFF TGTGCCAGCAGCTTAGAGAGCGAGCAGTTCTTC
. TRBD2 TRBJ2-3 TRBV5-1 15 CASSFGRPGTDTQYF TGCGCCAGCAGCTTCGGGAGGCCGGGCACAGATACGCAGTATTTT
. . TRBJ2-5 TRBV6-1 15 CASSESPYLQETQYF TGTGCCAGCAGTGAAAGCCCCTACCTACAAGAGACCCAGTACTTC
. . TRBJ1-2 TRBV28 14 CASSLAARLYGYTF TGTGCCAGCAGTTTGGCTGCCCGACTCTATGGCTACACCTTC
few TRBD1 TRBJ1-2 TRBV5-4 14 CASSYTGQDYGYTF TGTGCCAGCAGTTATACGGGACAGGATTATGGCTACACCTTC
once . TRBJ2-7 TRBV2 12 CASHQGTAEQYF TGTGCCAGCCATCAGGGAACCGCCGAGCAGTACTTC
. TRBD2 TRBJ2-1 TRBV11-1 14 CASSRLAGEAEQFF TGTGCCAGCAGCCGACTAGCGGGAGAGGCTGAGCAGTTCTTC
. . TRBJ2-7 TRBV6-6 13 CASGLGDLYEQYF TGTGCCAGCGGGTTAGGGGACCTCTACGAGCAGTACTTC
few . TRBJ1-1 TRBV5-4 15 CASSLFGYVDTEAFF TGTGCCAGCAGCTTGTTTGGGTACGTTGACACTGAAGCTTTCTTT
. . TRBJ1-1 TRBV28 17 CASSPIRVGVLNTEAFF TGTGCCAGCAGTCCAATCCGGGTGGGGGTTCTGAACACTGAAGCTTTCTTT
. TRBD2 TRBJ2-1 TRBV7-2 16 CASSPDLAGGYNEQFF TGTGCCAGCAGCCCGGACCTAGCGGGAGGTTACAATGAGCAGTTCTTC
. . TRBJ2-7 TRBV27 14 CASSFFDRSDEQYF TGTGCCAGCAGTTTTTTCGACAGGAGCGACGAGCAGTACTTC
. TRBD2 TRBJ2-1 TRBV27 15 CASSFLSGSYNEQFF TGTGCCAGCAGTTTTCTTAGCGGGAGTTACAATGAGCAGTTCTTC
once . TRBJ1-1 TRBV28 14 CASSGPMFNTEAFF TGTGCCAGCTCTGGACCCATGTTTAACACTGAAGCTTTCTTT
. . TRBJ2-7 TRBV6-1 15 CASTLEQGHYYEQYF TGTGCCAGCACGTTAGAGCAGGGGCACTACTACGAGCAGTACTTC
few . TRBJ2-1 TRBV5-1 13 CASSPQIPFEQFF TGCGCCAGCAGCCCCCAGATTCCGTTTGAGCAGTTCTTC
. . TRBJ2-1 TRBV11-2 13 CASSPLTGNEQFF TGTGCCAGCAGCCCCCTGACCGGCAATGAGCAGTTCTTC
. . TRBJ1-3 TRBV18 14 CASSPNNRGNTIYF TGTGCCAGCTCCCCAAACAACCGGGGAAACACCATATATTTT
. TRBD1 TRBJ1-2 TRBV6-1 15 CASSGTDRVHYGYTF TGTGCCAGCAGTGGCACGGACAGGGTTCACTATGGCTACACCTTC
many . TRBJ2-2 TRBV5-1 15 CASSSASANTGELFF TGCGCCAGCAGCTCTGCTAGCGCGAACACCGGGGAGCTGTTTTTT
. . TRBJ1-5 TRBV19 14 CASSIWQENQPQHF TGTGCCAGTAGTATATGGCAGGAGAATCAGCCCCAGCATTTT
. TRBD2 TRBJ2-3 TRBV19 16 CASSFRTSPSTDTQYF TGTGCCAGTAGTTTCCGGACTAGCCCTAGCACAGATACGCAGTATTTT
. TRBD1 TRBJ2-7 TRBV29-1 14 CSATTGGYPYEQYF TGCAGCGCCACGACAGGGGGGTATCCCTACGAGCAGTACTTC
. TRBD2 TRBJ2-3 TRBV7-2 16 CASSTRLAGVTDTQYF TGTGCCAGCAGCACCCGACTAGCGGGAGTAACAGATACGCAGTATTTT
. TRBD1 TRBJ2-6 TRBV19 17 CASSLRTGASGANVLTF TGTGCCAGTAGTCTCAGAACAGGGGCCTCTGGGGCCAACGTCCTGACTTTC
many . TRBJ2-5 TRBV5-1 14 CASSLWQGSQTQYF TGCGCCAGCAGCTTGTGGCAGGGGTCCCAGACCCAGTACTTC
. TRBD1 TRBJ2-5 TRBV11-2 15 CASSPSPGGEETQYF TGTGCCAGCAGCCCATCGCCAGGGGGCGAAGAGACCCAGTACTTC
. . TRBJ2-7 TRBV28 13 CASSLHTSYEQYF TGTGCCAGCAGTTTACACACCTCCTACGAGCAGTACTTC
. . TRBJ1-1 TRBV18 14 CASSPRGRTTEAFF TGTGCCAGCTCACCCCGAGGACGAACGACTGAAGCTTTCTTT
. TRBD1 TRBJ1-5 TRBV6-1 14 CASSNRGRNQPQHF TGTGCCAGCAGTAACAGGGGGCGCAATCAGCCCCAGCATTTT
. . TRBJ2-7 TRBV10-3 11 CAISGGYEQYF TGTGCCATCAGTGGGGGATACGAGCAGTACTTC
few TRBD1 TRBJ2-7 TRBV18 15 CASSPPDRGGGEQYF TGTGCCAGCTCACCACCGGACAGGGGTGGGGGCGAGCAGTACTTC
. TRBD2 TRBJ2-1 TRBV6-5 14 CASSSGTSGVRQFF TGTGCCAGCAGTTCTGGGACTAGCGGCGTTCGGCAGTTCTTC
. TRBD1 TRBJ1-6 TRBV30 15 CAWSQGTGGNSPLHF TGTGCCTGGAGTCAAGGGACAGGCGGTAATTCACCCCTCCACTTT
. . TRBJ2-7 TRBV6-6 15 CASSTPGRGTYEQYF TGTGCCAGCAGCACACCCGGTCGGGGGACCTACGAGCAGTACTTC
. TRBD2 TRBJ2-5 TRBV9 16 CASSEPGLAGFETQYF TGTGCCAGCAGCGAGCCGGGACTAGCGGGATTTGAGACCCAGTACTTC
. TRBD1 TRBJ2-7 TRBV5-1 14 CASHTGTGGIEQYF TGCGCCAGTCACACCGGGACAGGGGGCATCGAGCAGTACTTC
. . TRBJ2-7 TRBV6-1 14 CASRATREGREQYF TGTGCCAGCAGGGCCACCAGGGAAGGTCGTGAGCAGTACTTC
. . TRBJ2-2 TRBV5-5 15 CASSPGPASTGELFF TGTGCCAGCAGCCCCGGCCCAGCAAGCACCGGGGAGCTGTTTTTT
. . TRBJ1-2 TRBV28 13 CASSGGDRYGYTF TGTGCCAGCAGTGGTGGAGACCGCTATGGCTACACCTTC
. . TRBJ1-1 TRBV28 17 CASSFLATLQMNTEAFF TGTGCCAGCAGTTTTTTGGCAACCCTCCAAATGAACACTGAAGCTTTCTTT
few . TRBJ2-6 TRBV7-9 16 CASSLAGGTGANVLTF TGTGCCAGCAGCTTAGCGGGGGGAACTGGGGCCAACGTCCTGACTTTC
. . TRBJ2-7 TRBV5-5 15 CASSPGGGRSYEQYF TGTGCCAGCAGCCCGGGCGGGGGCAGGTCCTACGAGCAGTACTTC
once . TRBJ2-7 TRBV6-1 11 CASTDLYEQYF TGTGCCAGCACTGACCTCTACGAGCAGTACTTC